The 20 T cell receptor beta chains below come from one sample, sequenced in a study of Graves' ophthalmopathy and Graves' hyperthyroidism. Amplification from RNA transcripts yielded the TCR beta CDR3 regions. HTBI primers served in a first-round RT-PCR, which a second-round multiplex PCR followed. TCRdb reprocessed the multiplex PCR reads with MiXCR, giving one entry per CDR3 protein. The sample has 650,000 to 900,000 distinct CDR3 sequences, approximately 40% seen once; the top ten hold approximately 43%. Material: peripheral blood. Every receptor here comes from an adult man with Graves' ophthalmopathy.

V and J are TRBV20-1 and TRBJ2-7, with a weak D call TRBD1 (11 bases). Germline lookup yields CDR1 DFQATT and CDR2 SNEGSKA (reference sequence). V shed 3 bases and J shed 7 bases, with 25 bases lying between them. CDR3 size: 16 residues. The CDR3 reads CSARGQGGLAGAEQYF. DNA for the CDR3: TGCAGTGCTAGGGGACAGGGGGGGCTAGCGGGAGCTGAGCAGTACTTC.

This clonotype has just a few counts. This chain links TRBV11-2 with TRBJ2-7; 10 nucleotides align to TRBD2. CDR1 and CDR2 (germline): SGHAT, FQNNGV. The CDR3 spans 13 residues. The trim removed 5 bases at V and 7 bases at J, leaving 5 bases unmatched. The CDR3 DNA is TGTGCCAGCAGCCCTAGCGGGAGACGGGAGCAGTACTTC. Translation: CASSPSGRREQYF.

This clonotype was detected many times. The chain combines TRBV19 with TRBJ1-1; D ambiguous. Germline V gene lookup returns CDR1 LNHDA and CDR2 SQIVND (reference sequence). The CDR3 runs 13 residues. V gave up 4 bases and J gave up 4 bases, with 10 bases separating them. The CDR3 bases are TGTGCCAGTAGTACCGGACTGAGCACTGAAGCTTTCTTT. Its protein product is CASSTGLSTEAFF. Based on the CDR3 plus reference TRBV19 and TRBJ1-1, the full variable domain is DGGITQSPKYLFRKEGQNVTLSCEQNLNHDAMYWYRQDPGQGLRLIYYSQIVNDFQKGDIAEGYSVSREKKESFPLTVTSAQKNPTAFYLCASSTGLSTEAFFGQGTRLTVV.

The chain joins TRBV20-1 to TRBJ2-5, with TRBD2 matching over 9 bases. This CDR3 spans 15 amino acids. The J segment lost 4 bases and the V segment lost 4 bases, leaving 10 bases of the junction unmatched. CDR1 and CDR2 (germline): DFQATT, SNEGSKA (reference sequence). The CDR3 is CSAMREGPMGETQYF. The CDR3 bases are TGCAGTGCTATGCGGGAGGGCCCAATGGGAGAGACCCAGTACTTC.

This clonotype was seen a handful of times. The chain is built from TRBV24-1 and TRBJ1-5; D possibly corresponds to TRBD1 (5 bases). Per germline, CDR1 KGHDR and CDR2 SFDVKD. The CDR3 consists of 16 residues. The V end lost 4 bases, the J end lost 1 base, and 13 bases lay between the germline ends. CDR3 sequence reads: CATSDPGTTSNQPQHF. The CDR3 nucleotides are TGTGCCACCAGTGACCCAGGGACCACGAGCAATCAGCCCCAGCATTTT.

Regarding this clonotype: At one boundary the junction diverges from the germline segment, which might be a read error. The chain combines TRBV7-2 with TRBJ1-1; tentative D call: TRBD1 (5 bases). This CDR3 contains 15 residues. From germline, CDR1 is SGHTA and CDR2 FQGNSA. CDR3 sequence reads: CVSSLVRVMNTEAFF. CDR3 DNA sequence: TGTGTCAGCAGCTTAGTCAGGGTTATGAACACTGAAGCTTTCTTT.

About this clonotype itself: Mismatch with germline at one junction end may stem from a read error. V is TRBV7-9 and J is TRBJ2-7; 9 bases align to TRBD2. The length of the CDR3 is 14 residues. Germline lookup yields CDR1 SEHNR and CDR2 FQNEAQ (reference sequence). CDR3 region: CASSLKRGADEQYF. For the CDR3, the DNA is TGCGCCAGCAGCCTGAAGCGGGGGGCGGACGAGCAGTACTTC.

The chain links TRBV10-3 to TRBJ1-5; D gene unclear. This CDR3 is 13 amino acids long. CDR1 and CDR2 from the germline V gene are ENHRY and SYGVKD. Trimming cost V 10 bases and J 4 bases, with 14 bases left between them. CDR3 sequence (DNA): TGTGCCACCCAGACATCGGGGAATCAGCCCCAGCATTTT. It is translated as CATQTSGNQPQHF.

With regard to this clonotype: The germline gene is not matched at one end of the junction; a read error may be the cause. The genes are TRBV10-2 and TRBJ1-5, with TRBD1 as a possible D gene (5 bases). Germline assignment: CDR1 WSHSY and CDR2 SAAADI. The CDR3 is 14 residues long. DNA for the CDR3: TGTGCCAGCAGTGAGTTCGGGGGATCTCAGCCCCAGCATTTT. Its translation: CASSEFGGSQPQHF.

This chain connects TRBV25-1 to TRBJ2-2; D may correspond to TRBD1 or TRBD2 (5 bases each). The ends were cut back, 4 bases at V and 6 bases at J, with 12 bases in the middle. The CDR3 spans 14 residues. The germline V gene encodes CDR1 MGHDK and CDR2 SYGVNS. CDR3 coding DNA: TGTGCCAGCAGTGTGTTAGGGACGGCCGGGGAGCTGTTTTTT. Translating it yields CASSVLGTAGELFF.

Concerning this clonotype itself: The junction departs from germline at one end; a sequencing error may be responsible. V gene TRBV7-2 combines with J gene TRBJ2-7; 7 bases are shared with TRBD1. Germline CDR1 and CDR2: SGHTA and FQGNSA. The CDR3 has 15 amino acids. The CDR3 DNA reads as TGCGCCAGCAGCCAAAGCAGGGACAGCTCCTACGAGCAGTACTTC. It codes for CASSQSRDSSYEQYF.

The chain has TRBV5-4 and TRBJ2-2; D ambiguous. Trimming took off 0 bases at V and 0 bases at J, with 6 bases between the two ends. Per the germline V gene, CDR1 is SGHNT and CDR2 is YYREEE (reference sequence). The CDR3 extends over 15 amino acids. CDR3 nucleotide sequence: TGTGCCAGCAGCTTGGTAAATACGAACACCGGGGAGCTGTTTTTT. Its protein is CASSLVNTNTGELFF.

This clonotype was found once. The DNA of the CDR3 is TGTGCCAGCACCAAAGGACAGGCGACGAACACCGGGGAGCTGTTTTTT. Encoded protein: CASTKGQATNTGELFF. The rearrangement links TRBV25-1 to TRBJ2-2; 7 nucleotides agree with TRBD1. The CDR3 covers 16 residues. Trimming at V came to 7 bases and at J to 0 bases, leaving 8 bases not matched to a gene. The V gene's germline CDR1 is MGHDK and CDR2 SYGVNS.

The chain uses TRBV28 and TRBJ2-7, with 8 bases matching TRBD2. V dropped 8 bases and J dropped 5; count of bases not matched to a gene: 8. This CDR3 contains 13 residues. Germline assignment: CDR1 MDHEN and CDR2 SYDVKM. The CDR3 here is CASQGTRFHEQYF. CDR3 nucleotides: TGTGCCAGCCAGGGGACTAGGTTCCACGAGCAGTACTTC.

The chain links TRBV25-1 to TRBJ2-7, with D perhaps TRBD1 (5 bases). The CDR3 has 14 amino acids. V lost 2 bases and J lost 1, with 9 bases in between. Looked up from germline, CDR1 is MGHDK and CDR2 is SYGVNS. The DNA for the CDR3 is TGTGCCAGCAGTGAACAGGGTAATTCCTACGAGCAGTACTTC. Its translation is CASSEQGNSYEQYF.

This clonotype has ten or more counts. This chain joins TRBV7-8 and TRBJ2-5, with a tentative D call TRBD2 (7 bases). Germline V gene sequence: CDR1 SGHVS, CDR2 FQNEAQ. CDR3 length: 15 amino acids. Trimming stripped 0 bases from V and 5 bases from J, with 13 bases between. CDR3 loop: CASSLAGGLRETQYF. For the CDR3, the DNA is TGTGCCAGCAGCTTAGCGGGGGGGCTCCGGGAGACCCAGTACTTC.

This clonotype came up many times. The CDR3 protein is CASSLRQARFTEAFF. The CDR3 nucleotides are TGTGCCAGCAGCCTAAGACAGGCGCGGTTCACTGAAGCTTTCTTT. The chain recombines TRBV7-9 with TRBJ1-1; tentatively, D is TRBD1 (6 bases). V was pared by 5 bases and J by 4 bases, with 17 bases between. CDR3 length: 15 residues. The germline gives CDR1 SEHNR, CDR2 FQNEAQ (reference sequence).

V gene TRBV2 combines with J gene TRBJ2-5; 11 bases fit TRBD1. The germline CDR1 and CDR2 sequences are SNHLY and FYNNEI. Trimming at V came to 1 base and at J to 7 bases, leaving 5 bases not matched to a gene. This CDR3 spans 15 amino acids. The CDR3 DNA reads TGTGCCAGCAGTGAAGAGGGGACAGGGGGTCGGACCCAGTACTTC. Translation: CASSEEGTGGRTQYF.

V gene TRBV20-1 combines with J gene TRBJ2-5; a possible D gene is TRBD1 (6 bases). V lost 3 bases and J 5 bases, leaving 16 bases between the germline ends. Germline values: CDR1 DFQATT, CDR2 SNEGSKA (reference sequence). The CDR3 contains 14 residues. For the CDR3, the DNA is TGCAGTGCTAGGCCCGGAGCGCAGGGGGAGACCCAGTACTTC. Protein: CSARPGAQGETQYF.

This clonotype was seen at least ten times. V is TRBV29-1 and J is TRBJ2-7; a possible D gene is TRBD1 (5 bases). The CDR3 consists of 14 residues. Deletions cut 3 bases from V and 2 bases from J, with 14 bases between. Germline V gene sequence: CDR1 SQVTM, CDR2 ANQGSEA. The chain's CDR3 is CSVDGAEGPYEQYF. The CDR3 region has the DNA TGCAGCGTTGATGGGGCAGAAGGACCCTACGAGCAGTACTTC.